The 32 T cell receptor beta chains below all came from one sample that was sequenced in a study of Ad26.COV2.S vaccination and SARS-CoV-2 variants. Documented treatment: some 19 received Ad26.COV2.S at low or high dose, single or two shots; roughly five received placebo; per-sample allocation not given. Sampling took place 63 days after the first vaccine or placebo injection. Generated by immunoSEQ multiplex PCR, the TCRdb table keeps only in-frame clones and is missing some. The sample shows about 470,000 clones, roughly 87% of them seen only once. Specimen: peripheral blood, collected in a trial of Ad26.COV2.S vaccine versus placebo. Receptors originate from a person between 18 and 65 years old who received the Ad26.COV2.S COVID-19 vaccine or a placebo.

CDR3 in amino acids: CASSLETMNTEAFF. The CDR3 DNA reads as TGTGCCAGCAGTCTCGAGACCATGAACACTGAAGCTTTCTTT. The genes are TRBV6-5 and TRBJ1-1; D is uncertain. Germline CDR1 and CDR2: MNHEY and SVGAGI. The CDR3 is made up of 14 amino acids. V was pared by 5 bases and J by 0 bases, with 10 bases between.

This clone came up once. The chain recombines TRBV18 with TRBJ1-5; tentatively, D is TRBD1 (5 bases). The V gene's germline CDR1 is KGHSH and CDR2 LQKENI. The CDR3 length is 15 residues. The germline V and J ends were trimmed by 2 bases and 4 bases, with 12 bases remaining between them. CDR3 region: CASSPFRANNQPQHF. CDR3 in DNA: TGTGCCAGCTCACCATTCAGGGCTAATAATCAGCCCCAGCATTTT.

The chain carries TRBV11-2 and TRBJ2-7; the D gene could be TRBD1 or TRBD2 (5 bases each). Germline values: CDR1 SGHAT, CDR2 FQNNGV. Deletions cut 2 bases from V and 4 bases from J, with 9 bases between. This CDR3 comprises 13 residues. CDR3 protein: CASSLLGPYEQYF. CDR3 bases: TGTGCCAGCAGCTTATTGGGACCTTACGAGCAGTACTTC.

J is TRBJ2-5 and V is TRBV10-3; 9 bases agree with TRBD2. J was trimmed by 3 bases and V by 2 bases; bases with no gene match: 4. In germline, CDR1 is ENHRY, CDR2 SYGVKD. CDR3 length equals 15 residues. CDR3 protein: CAISEVSSGKETQYF. The CDR3 coding sequence is TGTGCCATCAGTGAGGTCTCTAGCGGGAAAGAGACCCAGTACTTC.

The chain employs TRBV7-9 and TRBJ2-7, with TRBD1 matching 7 bases. Germline V gene sequence: CDR1 SEHNR, CDR2 FQNEAQ (reference sequence). CDR3 length equals 16 residues. J lost 9 bases, V lost 2 bases, and 16 bases had no gene match. CDR3 region: CASSLRAGTDIFRQYF. DNA for the CDR3: TGTGCCAGCAGCTTAAGGGCCGGGACAGATATTTTTCGGCAGTACTTC.

The chain carries TRBV13 and TRBJ2-7, with 13 bases fitting TRBD2. The CDR3 has 19 residues. V was clipped by 4 bases and J by 5 bases; unmatched bases: 17. Germline values: CDR1 PRHDT, CDR2 FYEKMQ (reference sequence). The CDR3 DNA follows: TGTGCCAGCAGCTCGTCCGGGACAGGGCGACTAGCGGGAGGTAACGAGCAGTACTTC. It translates to CASSSSGTGRLAGGNEQYF.

This chain joins TRBV10-2 and TRBJ2-7, with 9 bases fitting TRBD1. Germline CDR1 reads WSHSY; CDR2 reads SAAADI. J lost 1 base, V lost 6 bases, and 4 bases had no gene match. CDR3 length: 14 amino acids. CDR3: CASRGDRDSYEQYF. DNA for the CDR3: TGCGCCAGCAGAGGGGACAGGGATTCCTACGAGCAGTACTTC.

The table lists this clone with a few counts. This rearrangement joins TRBV5-6 to TRBJ2-7; D may be TRBD1 (6 bases). This CDR3 is 15 amino acids long. Looked up from germline, CDR1 is SGHDT and CDR2 is YYEEEE. The V end was cut by 4 bases, the J end by 9 bases, with 23 bases between. The CDR3 DNA sequence: TGTGCCAGCAGCATCCGACAGGCAACCAGCTTGTTGCAGTACTTC. Encoded protein: CASSIRQATSLLQYF.

V usage is TRBV28 and J usage is TRBJ2-7; D may be TRBD1 or TRBD2 (5 bases each). This CDR3 has 17 residues. The germline CDR1 and CDR2 sequences are MDHEN and SYDVKM. Trimming left V 6 bases short and J 3 bases short, with 24 bases between. The CDR3 here is CASRRPRGVGGYYEQYF. The DNA for the CDR3 is TGTGCCAGCAGAAGACCAAGGGGAGTCGGAGGATACTACGAGCAGTACTTC.

The chain combines TRBV4-1 with TRBJ1-1, with 8 bases that match TRBD1. Germline loops: CDR1 MGHRA, CDR2 YSYEKL. This CDR3 is 16 amino acids long. With 0 bases clipped from V and 1 base from J, the junction kept 4 bases outside the gene matches. Here the CDR3 reads CASSQDRGPGNTEAFF. DNA of the CDR3: TGCGCCAGCAGCCAAGACAGGGGGCCCGGGAACACTGAAGCTTTCTTT.

This chain links TRBV28 with TRBJ2-2; 10 bases line up with TRBD2. The CDR3 is made up of 16 amino acids. The ends lost 4 bases at V and 4 bases at J; junction bases unmatched: 6. Germline lookup yields CDR1 MDHEN and CDR2 SYDVKM. The CDR3 spells CASSSPTSGSTGELFF. The CDR3 DNA follows: TGTGCCAGCAGTTCCCCGACTAGCGGGTCCACCGGGGAGCTGTTTTTT.

This sequence joins TRBV20-1 and TRBJ2-3; D call uncertain. Germline CDR1 DFQATT, CDR2 SNEGSKA (reference sequence). V lost 2 bases, J lost 6 bases, and 6 bases lay in between. This CDR3 region has 11 residues. The CDR3 region is CSARHGDTQYF. In DNA form, the CDR3 reads TGCAGTGCTAGACATGGGGATACGCAGTATTTT.

This chain joins TRBV3-1 (or the pseudogene TRBV3-2) and TRBJ2-3; the D gene is possibly TRBD2 (6 bases). CDR1 and CDR2 from the germline V gene are LGHDT and YNNKEL (reference sequence). The CDR3 is 18 residues long. The V end was cut by 0 bases, the J end by 0 bases, with 16 bases between. CDR3 nucleotides: TGTGCCAGCAGCCAAGATCGTACCCCCGGGGGAAGCACAGATACGCAGTATTTT. This sequence encodes CASSQDRTPGGSTDTQYF.

The chain uses TRBV27 and TRBJ1-4, with D maybe TRBD1 (6 bases). Trimming took off 5 bases at V and 7 bases at J, with 23 bases between the two ends. The V gene's germline CDR1 is MNHEY and CDR2 SMNVEV (reference sequence). The CDR3 has 17 amino acids. The CDR3 DNA sequence: TGTGCCAGCAGTCCCTCGACTAGACAGGCCCGGGGTGAAAAACTGTTTTTT. Protein sequence: CASSPSTRQARGEKLFF.

V gene TRBV5-1 combines with J gene TRBJ1-1; 9 positions match TRBD1. V was pared by 3 bases and J by 1 base, with 4 bases of the junction left unmatched. CDR3 length: 15 amino acids. From germline, CDR1 is SGHRS and CDR2 YFSETQ. CDR3 protein: CASSSTTGGNTEAFF. CDR3 DNA: TGCGCCAGCAGCTCTACGACAGGGGGGAACACTGAAGCTTTCTTT.

This clone came up once. This chain joins TRBV6-2 or TRBV6-3 and TRBJ2-7; the match to TRBD2 covers 9 bases. Per the germline V gene, CDR1 is MNHEY and CDR2 is SVGEGT. This CDR3 is built from 16 residues. J gave up 1 base and V 2 bases, and 6 bases lay outside the gene matches. CDR3: CASSYETSGLSYEQYF. CDR3 bases: TGTGCCAGCAGTTACGAGACTAGCGGTCTGTCCTACGAGCAGTACTTC.

CDR3 coding DNA: TGTGCCAGCAGCTTAGAGGGCCTAGCGGTCTCCTACAATGAGCAGTTCTTC. This translates into CASSLEGLAVSYNEQFF. This rearrangement joins TRBV7-8 to TRBJ2-1; TRBD2 matches 7 bases. The V and J ends lost 1 base and 0 bases, in that order; junction bases with no gene match: 6. Germline V gene data show CDR1 as SGHVS and CDR2 as FQNEAQ. The CDR3 totals 17 residues.

The table lists this clone with a count of one. The chain joins TRBV5-1 to TRBJ2-6; possibly TRBD2 for D (6 bases). The germline CDR1 and CDR2 sequences are SGHRS and YFSETQ. The V gene lost 0 bases and the J gene lost 0 bases, with 13 bases spanning the gap. This CDR3 is built from 18 residues. For the CDR3, the DNA is TGCGCCAGCAGCTTGGACGGGACGGGAGACTCTGGGGCCAACGTCCTGACTTTC. The encoded protein is CASSLDGTGDSGANVLTF.

V gene TRBV4-3 combines with J gene TRBJ2-3; no definite D call. Germline V lookup: CDR1 LGHNA, CDR2 YSLEER. Trimming stripped 0 bases from V and 0 bases from J, with 7 bases between. The CDR3 extends over 15 amino acids. In DNA form, the CDR3 reads TGCGCCAGCAGCCAAGATACGCCTAGCACAGATACGCAGTATTTT. It encodes CASSQDTPSTDTQYF.

The V and J genes are TRBV3-1 (or the pseudogene TRBV3-2) and TRBJ2-3; the match to TRBD2 covers 9 bases. The CDR3 sequence is 16 residues long. Losses at the gene ends were 3 bases for V and 5 bases for J; bases not matched to a gene: 9. Germline CDR1 and CDR2: LGHDT and YNNKEL (reference sequence). The DNA for the CDR3 is TGTGCCAGCAGCCAGAATCCTAGCGGGGAGGGAGATACGCAGTATTTT. Amino acid sequence: CASSQNPSGEGDTQYF.

This chain uses TRBV30 with TRBJ2-2; no firm D call. The CDR3 is 14 residues long. Trimming cost V 3 bases and J 1 base, with 9 bases left between them. The germline gives CDR1 GTSNPN, CDR2 SVGIG (reference sequence). The CDR3 coding sequence is TGTGCCTGGAGCCCGACACTGAACACCGGGGAGCTGTTTTTT. Translating gives CAWSPTLNTGELFF.

V gene TRBV7-2 combines with J gene TRBJ1-1; the match to TRBD1 covers 9 bases. CDR1 and CDR2 (germline): SGHTA, FQGNSA. After removal of 5 bases from V and 5 bases from J, the junction contained 6 bases not matched to a gene. The CDR3 spans 14 residues. The CDR3, as DNA: TGTGCCAGCAGCACAGGGGGCGTGGGGACTGAAGCTTTCTTT. As protein: CASSTGGVGTEAFF. The entire variable domain, with the rest obtained from reference TRBV7-2 and TRBJ1-1, is as follows: GAGVSQSPSNKVTEKGKDVELRCDPISGHTALYWYRQSLGQGLEFLIYFQGNSAPDKSGLPSDRFSAERTGGSVSTLTIQRTQQEDSAVYLCASSTGGVGTEAFFGQGTRLTVV.

This chain joins TRBV19 and TRBJ2-5; the match to TRBD1 covers 10 bases. V dropped 4 bases and J dropped 4; count of bases not matched to a gene: 9. The CDR3 has 16 residues. Germline CDR1 and CDR2: LNHDA and SQIVND (reference sequence). The CDR3 is CASSNTRQGAGETQYF. CDR3 coding DNA: TGTGCCAGTAGTAATACGAGACAGGGGGCGGGAGAGACCCAGTACTTC.

This sequence joins TRBV4-2 and TRBJ1-1; D not certain. Trimming took 0 bases from V and 1 from J, leaving 6 bases between them. The CDR3 sequence is 14 residues long. CDR1 is LGHNA, CDR2 YNFKEQ, per germline. CDR3: CASSQDPTNTEAFF. In nucleotides, the CDR3 is TGTGCCAGCAGCCAAGACCCGACGAACACTGAAGCTTTCTTT.

V usage is TRBV6-6 and J usage is TRBJ2-7, with 8 nucleotides matching TRBD2. V lost 8 bases to trimming and J lost 5 bases; unmatched junction nucleotides: 5. The CDR3 consists of 12 residues. Germline V lookup: CDR1 MNHNY, CDR2 SVGAGI (reference sequence). The CDR3 coding sequence is TGTGCCAGCGGAACTAGCGGCAACGAGCAGTACTTC. Translating gives CASGTSGNEQYF.

The chain combines TRBV3-1 (or the pseudogene TRBV3-2) with TRBJ2-2, with D maybe TRBD1 (5 bases). The CDR3 runs to 15 residues. Trimming left V 0 bases short and J 3 bases short, with 8 bases between. From germline, CDR1 is LGHDT and CDR2 YNNKEL (reference sequence). In nucleotides, the CDR3 is TGTGCCAGCAGCCAAGAGGACACCTACACCGGGGAGCTGTTTTTT. This codes for CASSQEDTYTGELFF.

V and J are TRBV7-8 and TRBJ1-1; D might be TRBD1 (6 bases). The germline V gene encodes CDR1 SGHVS and CDR2 FQNEAQ. The CDR3 runs to 14 residues. Trimming removed 5 bases from V and 0 bases from J, with 10 bases in between. The DNA of the CDR3 is TGTGCCAGCAGCCTGGGACAAATGAACACTGAAGCTTTCTTT. This translates into CASSLGQMNTEAFF. The full variable domain, in which reference TRBV7-8 and TRBJ1-1 provide the parts outside the CDR3, is GAGVSQSPRYKVAKRGQDVALRCDPISGHVSLFWYQQALGQGPEFLTYFQNEAQLDKSGLPSDRFFAERPEGSVSTLKIQRTQQEDSAVYLCASSLGQMNTEAFFGQGTRLTVV.

This clone has only a few counts. This chain connects TRBV7-6 to TRBJ1-5, with 9 bases aligning to TRBD1. This CDR3 has 15 residues. The trim removed 5 bases at V and 6 bases at J, leaving 8 bases unmatched. The germline gives CDR1 SGHVS, CDR2 FNYEAQ. CDR3 in amino acids: CASSPGGQGTQPQHF. The CDR3 DNA is TGTGCCAGCAGCCCTGGGGGACAGGGCACTCAGCCCCAGCATTTT.

The rearrangement joins TRBV4-3 to TRBJ2-1, with 7 positions matching TRBD1. V lost 4 bases to trimming and J lost 8 bases; unmatched junction nucleotides: 14. This CDR3 spans 16 amino acids. Per germline, CDR1 LGHNA and CDR2 YSLEER. DNA of the CDR3: TGCGCCAGCAGCCGAGGAGTGTTAGGGGGCGTCTATGAGCAGTTCTTC. Translation gives CASSRGVLGGVYEQFF.

The gene calls are TRBV20-1 and TRBJ1-2; a possible D gene is TRBD1 (5 bases). There are 13 residues in the CDR3. Trimming removed 3 bases at V and 5 bases at J, with 13 bases between. The germline CDR1 and CDR2 sequences are DFQATT and SNEGSKA (reference sequence). CDR3 protein: CSASRGGVYGYTF. In DNA form, the CDR3 reads TGCAGTGCTAGTAGGGGAGGGGTATATGGCTACACCTTC.

The chain recombines TRBV4-2 with TRBJ2-2, with D tentatively TRBD1 (5 bases). Germline CDR1 LGHNA, CDR2 YNFKEQ. V lost 0 bases and J lost 5, with 13 bases in between. The CDR3 runs 16 residues. CDR3 loop: CASSQDDQGGTGELFF. The CDR3 nucleotides are TGTGCCAGCAGCCAAGATGATCAGGGTGGGACCGGGGAGCTGTTTTTT.

This chain links TRBV20-1 with TRBJ2-3, with 7 nucleotides matching TRBD2. This CDR3 region has 15 residues. V gave up 3 bases and J gave up 1 base; unmatched junction bases: 7. Germline V gene data show CDR1 as DFQATT and CDR2 as SNEGSKA (reference sequence). CDR3 bases: TGCAGTGCTAGTATGCCTAGCGGTCGCACAGATACGCAGTATTTT. It is translated as CSASMPSGRTDTQYF.